The next 19 T cell receptor beta chains were all read from a single sample in a study of CD8 T cells in cerebrospinal fluid in Alzheimer's disease. TCRdb re-called the 10x single-cell sequencing reads; one entry per CDR3 protein, DNA not given. The table lists 1,500 or so distinct CDR3 sequences. The source material was cerebrospinal fluid. The receptors here all came from a human donor with Alzheimer's disease.

Judged by frequency, this clonotype is medium-sized. This chain connects TRBV6-5 to TRBJ2-5; the TCRdb D gene call, TRBD2, has no DNA to confirm it. Per the germline V gene, CDR1 is MNHEY and CDR2 is SVGAGI. CDR3 size: 17 residues. The chain's CDR3 is CASSYSSSSGSAETQYF.

Its frequency marks this clonotype as large. The gene calls are TRBV5-1 and TRBJ1-5. The germline V gene has CDR1 SGHRS and CDR2 YFSETQ. The CDR3 is made up of 15 amino acids. The CDR3 sequence: CASSLTGVSNQPQHF.

This chain connects TRBV12-3 or TRBV12-4 to TRBJ2-7; as DNA is missing, the TRBD1 call by TCRdb cannot be tested. The CDR3 runs 14 residues. The chain's CDR3 is CASSPTGARYEQYF.

By frequency, this clonotype is medium-sized. The CDR3 sequence is CASSTGQENEQYF. The rearrangement uses TRBV7-3 and TRBJ2-7; as DNA is missing, the TRBD1 call by TCRdb cannot be tested. The CDR3 consists of 13 residues. CDR1 and CDR2 from the germline V gene are SGHTA and FQGTGA.

J is TRBJ1-3 and V is TRBV28. The CDR3 consists of 16 residues. CDR1 is MDHEN and CDR2 is SYDVKM in the germline V gene. CDR3 sequence: CASSSGGWASGNTIYF.

By frequency, this clonotype is medium-sized (0.01 to 0.1%). J is TRBJ1-2 and V is TRBV10-3. The CDR3 has 13 amino acids. From germline, CDR1 is ENHRY and CDR2 SYGVKD. CDR3 residues: CAISGVGSYGYTF.

Judged by frequency, this clonotype is medium-sized. This chain uses TRBV11-3 with TRBJ2-7; the TRBD2 assignment by TCRdb is unverifiable without DNA. CDR3 size: 14 residues. Germline V gene lookup returns CDR1 SGHNT and CDR2 YENEEA. CDR3 protein: CASSLDLGSGEQYF.

In terms of frequency, this clonotype is medium-sized. This sequence joins TRBV5-6 and TRBJ1-2. The CDR3 has 12 residues. From germline, CDR1 is SGHDT and CDR2 YYEEEE. The CDR3 reads CASSLGGYGYTF. The full variable domain, with the rest looked up from reference TRBV5-6 and TRBJ1-2, is DAGVTQSPTHLIKTRGQQVTLRCSPKSGHDTVSWYQQALGQGPQFIFQYYEEEERQRGNFPDRFSGHQFPNYSSELNVNALLLGDSALYLCASSLGGYGYTFGSGTRLTVV.

In terms of frequency, this clonotype is medium-sized. CDR3 protein: CASSGQASDTQYF. V gene TRBV11-2 combines with J gene TRBJ2-3. The CDR3 has 13 amino acids. Per the germline V gene, CDR1 is SGHAT and CDR2 is FQNNGV. The full variable domain, with the rest looked up from reference TRBV11-2 and TRBJ2-3, is EAGVAQSPRYKIIEKRQSVAFWCNPISGHATLYWYQQILGQGPKLLIQFQNNGVVDDSQLPKDRFSAERLKGVDSTLKIQPAKLEDSAVYLCASSGQASDTQYFGPGTRLTVL.

According to its frequency, this clonotype is medium-sized. The CDR3 is CASSEQSTGYYGYTF. The chain couples TRBV6-1 to TRBJ1-2. The germline V gene encodes CDR1 MNHNS and CDR2 SASEGT. The CDR3 contains 15 residues.

In terms of frequency, this clonotype is large. The rearrangement uses TRBV11-2 and TRBJ2-3; the D call of TRBD2 rests on TCRdb alone, since no DNA is present to check it. In germline, CDR1 is SGHAT, CDR2 FQNNGV. This CDR3 spans 15 amino acids. This CDR3 reads CASRGSGTSTDTQYF. The full variable domain, its missing parts supplied by reference TRBV11-2 and TRBJ2-3, is EAGVAQSPRYKIIEKRQSVAFWCNPISGHATLYWYQQILGQGPKLLIQFQNNGVVDDSQLPKDRFSAERLKGVDSTLKIQPAKLEDSAVYLCASRGSGTSTDTQYFGPGTRLTVL.

Frequency places this clonotype as medium-sized (0.01 to 0.1%). This chain links TRBV20-1 with TRBJ2-1; TCRdb picks TRBD2, but there is no DNA to check that call. The CDR3 has 15 amino acids. In germline, CDR1 is DFQATT, CDR2 SNEGSKA (reference sequence). The CDR3 loop reads CSARGVAGGYNEQFF.

V is TRBV2 and J is TRBJ1-2; the TRBD1 assignment by TCRdb is unverifiable without DNA. CDR3 length equals 13 residues. Germline CDR1 is SNHLY and CDR2 is FYNNEI. The CDR3 is CASRTDRTYGYTF. Drawing the rest from reference TRBV2 and TRBJ1-2, the complete variable domain is EPEVTQTPSHQVTQMGQEVILRCVPISNHLYFYWYRQILGQKVEFLVSFYNNEISEKSEIFDDQFSVERPDGSNFTLKIRSTKLEDSAMYFCASRTDRTYGYTFGSGTRLTVV.

This clonotype is classed as medium-sized by frequency. The V call is TRBV6-6, the J call TRBJ1-1. There are 14 residues in the CDR3. Germline values: CDR1 MNHNY, CDR2 SVGAGI (reference sequence). CDR3 in amino acids: CASSYTVGYTEAFF.

This clonotype is labeled medium-sized based on frequency. J is TRBJ1-2 and V is TRBV11-2; the D gene TCRdb calls, TRBD1, cannot be checked with no DNA. The length of the CDR3 is 14 residues. Germline V lookup: CDR1 SGHAT, CDR2 FQNNGV. The chain's CDR3 is CASSAGTGRYGYTF.

This clonotype counts as medium-sized by frequency. The rearrangement links TRBV4-1 to TRBJ2-3. The germline V gene encodes CDR1 MGHRA and CDR2 YSYEKL. This CDR3 region has 15 residues. The CDR3: CASSRTSTSTDTQYF.

By frequency, this clonotype registers medium-sized. V gene TRBV6-5 combines with J gene TRBJ1-6; TCRdb's D call of TRBD1 is untestable without DNA. The length of the CDR3 is 17 residues. Germline CDR1 and CDR2: MNHEY and SVGAGI. CDR3 loop: CASSGQGTSSYNSPLHF.

Measured by frequency, this clonotype is medium-sized. The rearrangement uses TRBV7-2 and TRBJ2-6; the D call of TRBD2 rests on TCRdb alone, since no DNA is present to check it. Germline V gene lookup returns CDR1 SGHTA and CDR2 FQGNSA. This CDR3 region has 17 residues. The CDR3 loop reads CASSLAGLAIGANVLTF.

This clonotype is large by frequency. The chain is built from TRBV28 and TRBJ1-5. The CDR3 spans 12 residues. Germline CDR1 and CDR2: MDHEN and SYDVKM. CDR3 region: CASSLYKQPQHF.